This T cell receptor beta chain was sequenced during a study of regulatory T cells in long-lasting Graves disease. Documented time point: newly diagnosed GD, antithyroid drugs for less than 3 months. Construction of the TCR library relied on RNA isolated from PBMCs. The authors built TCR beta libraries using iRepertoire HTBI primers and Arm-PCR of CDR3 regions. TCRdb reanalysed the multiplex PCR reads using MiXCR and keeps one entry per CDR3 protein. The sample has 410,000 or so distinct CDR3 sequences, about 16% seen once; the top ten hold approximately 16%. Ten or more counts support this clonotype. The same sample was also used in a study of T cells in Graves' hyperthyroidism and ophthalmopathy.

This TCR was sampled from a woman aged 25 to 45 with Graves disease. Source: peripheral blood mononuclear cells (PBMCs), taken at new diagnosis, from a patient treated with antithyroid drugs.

The CDR3 loop is CASGPSGRATEQFF. DNA for the CDR3: TGTGCTAGTGGTCCTAGCGGGAGGGCCACTGAGCAGTTCTTC. The chain joins TRBV12-5 to TRBJ2-1; TRBD2 aligns across 12 bases. The germline CDR1 and CDR2 sequences are LGHNT and FRNRAP. The CDR3 is 14 amino acids. J lost 9 bases, V lost 5 bases, and 5 bases had no gene match.